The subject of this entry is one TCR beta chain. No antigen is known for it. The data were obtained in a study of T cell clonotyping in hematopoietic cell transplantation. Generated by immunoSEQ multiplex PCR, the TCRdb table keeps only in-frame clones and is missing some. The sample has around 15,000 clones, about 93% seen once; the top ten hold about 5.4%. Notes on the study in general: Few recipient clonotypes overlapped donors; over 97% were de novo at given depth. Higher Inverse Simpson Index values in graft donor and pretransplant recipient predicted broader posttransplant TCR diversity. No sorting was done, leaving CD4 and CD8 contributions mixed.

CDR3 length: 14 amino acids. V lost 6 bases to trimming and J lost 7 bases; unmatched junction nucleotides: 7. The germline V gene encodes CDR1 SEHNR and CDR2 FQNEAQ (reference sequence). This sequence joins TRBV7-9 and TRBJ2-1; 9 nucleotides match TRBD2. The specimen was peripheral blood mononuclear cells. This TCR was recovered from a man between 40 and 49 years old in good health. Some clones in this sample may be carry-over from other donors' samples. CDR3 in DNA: TGTGCCAGCAGAGACATAGCGGGAGCAAATGAGCAGTTCTTC. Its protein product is CASRDIAGANEQFF.